The clone carrying this TCR beta chain was recorded at least ten times. Amplified TCR beta CDR3 regions came from RNA transcripts. The TCR CDR3 first-round RT-PCR relied on the HTBI primer set. TCRdb called the multiplex PCR reads again in MiXCR, with one record for every CDR3 protein. The sample gives around 340,000 distinct CDR3 sequences, more than 11% of which show up once; just under 25% is in the top ten. PBMCs were obtained from 10 ml fresh peripheral blood. These data belong to a study of T cells in Graves' hyperthyroidism and ophthalmopathy. The V and J ends lost 11 bases and 8 bases respectively, with 18 bases between them. The germline CDR1 and CDR2 sequences are MDHEN and SYDVKM. The CDR3 loop spans 12 amino acids.

Sequencing input: blood. The clonotype was recovered from a woman between 25 and 40 years old with Graves' hyperthyroidism. The V call is TRBV28, the J call TRBJ1-2; D is undetermined. The CDR3 here is CASKTELRGYTF. In DNA, the CDR3 is TGTGCCTCAAAGACGGAGCTGAGGGGCTACACCTTC.